What follows are 26 T cell receptor beta chains derived from one specimen sequenced in a study of monozygotic twins with cystic fibrosis. Libraries were prepared by immunoSEQ multiplex PCR; TCRdb keeps only in-frame clonotypes and omits some of them. The sample includes some 10,000 clones, 98% to 99% of them seen just once. Sequencing was performed on blood. Receptors were obtained from a girl aged 2 to 10 with cystic fibrosis.

This rearrangement joins TRBV30 to TRBJ2-1; 7 bases align to TRBD2. The CDR3 totals 14 residues. Germline V gives CDR1 GTSNPN, CDR2 SVGIG (reference sequence). CDR3 sequence (DNA): TGTGCTCTCATCACTAGCGAATTTTACAATGAGCAGTTCTTC. This translates into CALITSEFYNEQFF.

The chain employs TRBV6-5 and TRBJ1-2; D might be TRBD1 (6 bases). V shed 6 bases and J shed 7 bases, with 21 bases lying between them. This CDR3 has 15 amino acids. Looked up from germline, CDR1 is MNHEY and CDR2 is SVGAGI. The CDR3 region has the DNA TGTGCCAGCAGCCGGGGTTTATCGGGGGCGGGTGGCTACACCTTC. Residues: CASSRGLSGAGGYTF.

V and J are TRBV2 and TRBJ2-2; 9 bases fit TRBD2. The V gene's germline CDR1 is SNHLY and CDR2 FYNNEI. This CDR3 spans 15 amino acids. The V gene end was trimmed by 6 bases and the J gene end by 10 bases; junction bases not matched to a gene: 12. In DNA form, the CDR3 reads TGTGCCAGCAGCCAACTAGCGGGCCTCGCTGAGGAGCTGTTTTTT. Translation gives CASSQLAGLAEELFF.

This clone was seen only once. The chain is built from TRBV7-2 and TRBJ2-7; 10 nucleotides line up with TRBD1. The V gene end was trimmed by 1 base and the J gene end by 4 bases; junction bases not matched to a gene: 13. CDR3 length: 18 residues. CDR1 and CDR2 (germline): SGHTA, FQGNSA. The DNA of the CDR3 is TGTGCCAGCAGCTTAGGGCCCCCCGGACAGGGGGGGTTTTACGAGCAGTACTTC. Protein product: CASSLGPPGQGGFYEQYF.

The chain couples TRBV10-3 to TRBJ2-4; D remains unclear. CDR3 length equals 11 residues. In germline, CDR1 is ENHRY, CDR2 SYGVKD. V was trimmed by 8 bases and J by 2 bases, leaving 4 bases between them. Here the CDR3 reads CAIGTKNIQYF. The CDR3 DNA reads as TGTGCCATCGGGACCAAAAACATTCAGTACTTC.

The rearrangement joins TRBV19 to TRBJ2-5; possibly TRBD2 for D (5 bases). With 7 bases removed from V and 7 bases from J, the gap between germline ends came to 10 bases. Germline CDR1 is LNHDA and CDR2 is SQIVND (reference sequence). This CDR3 spans 11 amino acids. The CDR3 DNA follows: TGTGCCAGTAAAGGAGGCGGGACCCAGTACTTC. Its protein is CASKGGGTQYF.

The chain is built from TRBV9 and TRBJ2-2; 9 bases map to TRBD1. Trimming cost V 4 bases and J 7 bases; bases outside gene matches: 11. CDR1 is SGDLS, CDR2 YYNGEE, per germline. The CDR3 has 16 residues. CDR3 sequence: CASSPHPGQGSGELFF. The CDR3 coding sequence is TGTGCCAGCAGCCCGCACCCGGGACAGGGAAGCGGGGAGCTGTTTTTT.

This sequence joins TRBV5-4 and TRBJ1-1; no definite D call. The CDR3 is made up of 13 amino acids. Germline values: CDR1 SGHNT, CDR2 YYREEE (reference sequence). The V and J ends lost 0 bases and 0 bases respectively, with 3 bases between them. CDR3: CASSLEVNTEAFF. The DNA of the CDR3 is TGTGCCAGCAGCTTGGAAGTGAACACTGAAGCTTTCTTT.

This chain connects TRBV6-5 to TRBJ2-7; TRBD1 matches 7 bases. Germline values: CDR1 MNHEY, CDR2 SVGAGI. V dropped 8 bases and J dropped 5; count of bases not matched to a gene: 9. This CDR3 region has 13 residues. The CDR3 nucleotides are TGTGCCAGCGCTGGGGACAGAGGGGACGAGCAGTACTTC. It specifies CASAGDRGDEQYF.

The rearrangement uses TRBV6-4 and TRBJ2-7, with 9 bases that match TRBD2. The V gene's germline CDR1 is MRHNA and CDR2 SNTAGT. J lost 5 bases, V lost 6 bases, and 2 bases had no gene match. This CDR3 is built from 12 residues. DNA of the CDR3: TGTGCCAGCAGCCCTAGCGGGAACGAGCAGTACTTC. Its translation is CASSPSGNEQYF.

The CDR3 region is CASSVAGASYEQYF. DNA of the CDR3: TGTGCCAGCAGCGTAGCGGGAGCCTCCTACGAGCAGTACTTC. The rearrangement uses TRBV9 and TRBJ2-7, with D possibly TRBD2 on 6 matching bases. The V end was cut by 0 bases, the J end by 0 bases, with 7 bases between. Germline V gene sequence: CDR1 SGDLS, CDR2 YYNGEE. The CDR3 is 14 residues long.

The rearrangement joins TRBV2 to TRBJ2-1; TRBD2 matches 7 bases. The CDR3 has 14 amino acids. Germline lookup yields CDR1 SNHLY and CDR2 FYNNEI. Unmatched junction bases numbered 10, after V lost 8 bases and J lost 6 bases. The CDR3 coding sequence is TGTGCCAGCGGGGTTTGCGGGAGTACCAATGAGCAGTTCTTC. Residues: CASGVCGSTNEQFF.

This clone was counted once. This rearrangement joins TRBV19 to TRBJ1-1, with 8 bases fitting TRBD1. This CDR3 has 15 amino acids. Germline CDR1 is LNHDA and CDR2 is SQIVND (reference sequence). Unmatched junction bases numbered 7, after V lost 6 bases and J lost 1 base. The CDR3 region is CASRAQGAGNTEAFF. CDR3 coding DNA: TGTGCCAGTAGGGCCCAGGGGGCGGGGAACACTGAAGCTTTCTTT.

The rearrangement uses TRBV7-2 and TRBJ1-4; 7 nucleotides line up with TRBD1. J was trimmed by 8 bases and V by 3 bases; bases with no gene match: 9. CDR1 SGHTA and CDR2 FQGNSA come from the germline V gene. The CDR3 totals 15 residues. CDR3 nucleotides: TGTGCCAGCAGCTTCTGGCCCGCAGGGGGAGAAAAACTGTTTTTT. This codes for CASSFWPAGGEKLFF.

This rearrangement joins TRBV28 to TRBJ1-2, with 9 bases aligning to TRBD1. The CDR3 runs to 14 residues. Looked up from germline, CDR1 is MDHEN and CDR2 is SYDVKM. The ends lost 6 bases at V and 3 bases at J; junction bases unmatched: 5. The CDR3 coding sequence is TGTGCCAGCAGCCCCGGGACAGGGTACTATGGCTACACCTTC. Its protein is CASSPGTGYYGYTF.

The genes are TRBV27 and TRBJ2-5; 11 nucleotides agree with TRBD2. V was pared by 2 bases and J by 2 bases, with 7 bases of the junction left unmatched. The CDR3 extends over 17 amino acids. In germline, CDR1 is MNHEY, CDR2 SMNVEV (reference sequence). CDR3 sequence reads: CASSLGLAGGWQETQYF. The DNA of the CDR3 is TGTGCCAGCAGTTTAGGGCTAGCGGGAGGATGGCAAGAGACCCAGTACTTC.

The chain employs TRBV19 and TRBJ2-1; D is possibly TRBD1 or TRBD2 (5 bases each). The CDR3 length is 15 residues. The germline V gene has CDR1 LNHDA and CDR2 SQIVND (reference sequence). The germline V and J ends were trimmed by 3 bases and 4 bases, with 13 bases remaining between them. The CDR3 coding sequence is TGTGCCAGTAGTATGGGACCCAACCGTTACAATGAGCAGTTCTTC. Translation gives CASSMGPNRYNEQFF.

The chain is built from TRBV7-2 and TRBJ2-1, with 10 bases fitting TRBD2. Trimming removed 4 bases from V and 12 bases from J; junction bases left unmatched: 15. The CDR3 spans 16 residues. CDR1 is SGHTA, CDR2 FQGNSA, per germline. DNA for the CDR3: TGTGCCAGCAGCTCTAGGGTTACTAGCGGGATGCATGGGCAGTTCTTC. Translated: CASSSRVTSGMHGQFF.

This chain uses TRBV29-1 with TRBJ2-3, with a tentative D call TRBD2 (5 bases). Trimming removed 3 bases from V and 4 bases from J, with 14 bases in between. The germline V gene has CDR1 SQVTM and CDR2 ANQGSEA. The CDR3 covers 14 residues. The CDR3: CSVDQSRGSDTQYF. CDR3 nucleotide sequence: TGCAGCGTTGATCAGTCGCGAGGGTCAGATACGCAGTATTTT.

The V call is TRBV19, the J call TRBJ1-5, with D perhaps TRBD1 (5 bases). This CDR3 comprises 14 residues. The germline CDR1 and CDR2 sequences are LNHDA and SQIVND (reference sequence). V gave up 5 bases and J gave up 11 bases, with 19 bases separating them. In DNA, the CDR3 is TGTGCCAGTAGTGTGGGGGGACTTGGGGAGACCCAGCATTTT. Residues: CASSVGGLGETQHF.

The chain is built from TRBV2 and TRBJ2-7; D call uncertain. Germline V lookup: CDR1 SNHLY, CDR2 FYNNEI. Trimming shortened V by 1 base and J by 2 bases, and 15 bases separated the two germline ends. This CDR3 has 16 amino acids. The chain's CDR3 is CASSEELGTYAYEQYF. The CDR3 bases are TGTGCCAGCAGTGAAGAACTGGGCACTTATGCCTACGAGCAGTACTTC. Full variable domain (outside the CDR3, taken from reference TRBV2 and TRBJ2-7): EPEVTQTPSHQVTQMGQEVILRCVPISNHLYFYWYRQILGQKVEFLVSFYNNEISEKSEIFDDQFSVERPDGSNFTLKIRSTKLEDSAMYFCASSEELGTYAYEQYFGPGTRLTVT.

This chain joins TRBV6-1 and TRBJ1-1; unclear D gene. The CDR3 is 14 amino acids. Trimming cost V 1 base and J 2 bases, with 8 bases left between them. Germline V gene data show CDR1 as MNHNS and CDR2 as SASEGT. DNA of the CDR3: TGTGCCAGCAGTGAAGACAATCGAAACACTGAAGCTTTCTTT. This translates into CASSEDNRNTEAFF.

The chain is built from TRBV6-5 and TRBJ1-2; TRBD1 might be the D (5 bases). The CDR3 loop spans 15 amino acids. The germline gives CDR1 MNHEY, CDR2 SVGAGI. The V end was cut by 0 bases, the J end by 1 base, with 9 bases between. The CDR3 DNA follows: TGTGCCAGCAGTTACTCGGCAGGGATTAACTATGGCTACACCTTC. Translated, it gives CASSYSAGINYGYTF.

CDR3 region: CSVERVDTGELFF. The CDR3 region has the DNA TGCAGCGTTGAAAGAGTAGACACCGGGGAGCTGTTTTTT. The chain employs TRBV29-1 and TRBJ2-2; the D is unclear. The CDR3 length is 13 residues. Per germline, CDR1 SQVTM and CDR2 ANQGSEA. V shed 2 bases and J shed 3 bases, with 7 bases lying between them.

This clone has just one count. The chain uses TRBV7-3 and TRBJ1-1; the match to TRBD1 covers 9 bases. Per the germline V gene, CDR1 is SGHTA and CDR2 is FQGTGA. Germline trimming cut 6 bases from V and 2 bases from J; bases unmatched to any gene: 7. This CDR3 region has 15 residues. The CDR3 loop is CASRITGGANTEAFF. CDR3 in DNA: TGTGCCAGCAGGATAACAGGGGGCGCAAACACTGAAGCTTTCTTT.

J is TRBJ2-1 and V is TRBV18; 12 bases map to TRBD2. Unmatched junction bases numbered 4, after V lost 2 bases and J lost 5 bases. Germline loops: CDR1 KGHSH, CDR2 LQKENI. The CDR3 is 16 amino acids. CDR3 in DNA: TGTGCCAGCTCACCAGTCGCTAGCGGGAGGGACAATGAGCAGTTCTTC. It codes for CASSPVASGRDNEQFF.